A single sample gave rise to the 30 T cell receptor beta chains below, sequenced in a study of blood T cell repertoires in COVID-19. Clones were sequenced by immunoSEQ multiplex PCR, and TCRdb holds only the in-frame ones, with some missing. The sample has hundreds of thousands of clones; about 87% are singletons. Source material: peripheral blood. The receptors stem from a man between 65 and 79 years old with acute or convalescent COVID-19.

This chain links TRBV5-4 with TRBJ2-3; perhaps TRBD2 as D (6 bases). Per germline, CDR1 SGHNT and CDR2 YYREEE (reference sequence). With 2 bases removed from V and 9 bases from J, the gap between germline ends came to 13 bases. This CDR3 has 13 amino acids. The chain's CDR3 is CASSFPGLQTQYF. CDR3 nucleotides: TGTGCCAGCAGCTTTCCGGGACTCCAGACGCAGTATTTT.

The chain combines TRBV7-8 with TRBJ2-2, with 8 bases fitting TRBD1. Germline V gene sequence: CDR1 SGHVS, CDR2 FQNEAQ. The CDR3 runs to 16 residues. Trimming cost V 0 bases and J 1 base; bases outside gene matches: 1. The chain's CDR3 is CASSLAGQENTGELFF. In DNA, the CDR3 is TGTGCCAGCAGCTTAGCGGGACAGGAGAACACCGGGGAGCTGTTTTTT.

J is TRBJ1-4 and V is TRBV7-2; D perhaps matches TRBD1 (6 bases). V gave up 4 bases and J gave up 0 bases, with 12 bases separating them. Germline CDR1 and CDR2: SGHTA and FQGNSA. The length of the CDR3 is 16 residues. CDR3 protein: CASSSGGRATNEKLFF. CDR3 DNA sequence: TGTGCCAGCAGCTCGGGGGGCAGAGCAACTAATGAAAAACTGTTTTTT. Full variable domain (rest looked up from reference TRBV7-2 and TRBJ1-4): GAGVSQSPSNKVTEKGKDVELRCDPISGHTALYWYRQSLGQGLEFLIYFQGNSAPDKSGLPSDRFSAERTGGSVSTLTIQRTQQEDSAVYLCASSSGGRATNEKLFFGSGTQLSVL.

The CDR3 protein is CASMGQGFTDTQYF. The DNA for the CDR3 is TGTGCCAGCATGGGACAGGGGTTCACAGATACGCAGTATTTT. The chain combines TRBV28 with TRBJ2-3; TRBD1 agrees at 10 bases. The V segment lost 7 bases and the J segment 2 bases; nucleotides outside the gene matches: 3. CDR1 MDHEN and CDR2 SYDVKM come from the germline V gene. The length of the CDR3 is 14 residues.

This chain connects TRBV5-1 to TRBJ2-1; D unclear. Between the trimmed V and J ends, which lost 1 base and 0 bases, there was a span of 14 bases. From germline, CDR1 is SGHRS and CDR2 YFSETQ. The CDR3 is made up of 17 amino acids. The CDR3 sequence is CASSLLYSPSSYNEQFF. The CDR3 DNA reads as TGCGCCAGCAGCTTGTTATACAGCCCAAGCTCCTACAATGAGCAGTTCTTC.

This clone was detected a few times. The genes are TRBV10-3 and TRBJ2-7; the D gene is possibly TRBD2 (5 bases). This CDR3 region has 13 residues. The germline V and J ends were trimmed by 11 bases and 3 bases, with 17 bases remaining between them. CDR1 ENHRY and CDR2 SYGVKD come from the germline V gene. The CDR3 is CAPPRGRHYEQYF. The CDR3 nucleotides read TGTGCCCCCCCGAGAGGGCGGCACTACGAGCAGTACTTC.

CDR3 sequence: CASSSKTSGAYEQYF. CDR3 DNA: TGTGCCAGCAGCTCGAAGACTAGCGGGGCCTACGAGCAGTACTTC. This rearrangement joins TRBV5-4 to TRBJ2-7; TRBD2 matches 11 bases. Looked up from germline, CDR1 is SGHNT and CDR2 is YYREEE (reference sequence). V gave up 3 bases and J gave up 2 bases; unmatched junction bases: 4. This CDR3 is 15 amino acids long.

The rearrangement links TRBV4-3 to TRBJ2-5, with 7 bases that match TRBD2. V gave up 4 bases and J gave up 7 bases; unmatched junction bases: 6. This CDR3 comprises 13 residues. CDR1 LGHNA and CDR2 YSLEER come from the germline V gene. CDR3 in amino acids: CASSPDWGGTQYF. CDR3 sequence (DNA): TGCGCCAGCAGCCCAGATTGGGGGGGGACCCAGTACTTC.

J is TRBJ2-4 and V is TRBV19; D is undetermined. CDR3 length equals 13 residues. Germline V CDR1 and CDR2: LNHDA, SQIVND (reference sequence). The V gene lost 1 base and the J gene lost 6 bases, with 7 bases spanning the gap. CDR3 bases: TGTGCCAGTAGTATAGGTGGCTCAAACATTCAGTACTTC. This translates into CASSIGGSNIQYF. Looking up the rest from reference TRBV19 and TRBJ2-4 gives the full variable domain: DGGITQSPKYLFRKEGQNVTLSCEQNLNHDAMYWYRQDPGQGLRLIYYSQIVNDFQKGDIAEGYSVSREKKESFPLTVTSAQKNPTAFYLCASSIGGSNIQYFGAGTRLSVL.

The chain carries TRBV5-4 and TRBJ1-4, with 7 nucleotides matching TRBD1. Germline V lookup: CDR1 SGHNT, CDR2 YYREEE (reference sequence). V shed 1 base and J 6 bases; nucleotides not matched to a gene: 0. The CDR3 runs to 13 residues. In DNA, the CDR3 is TGTGCCAGCAGCTTGCAGGGGGATGAAAAACTGTTTTTT. Amino acid sequence: CASSLQGDEKLFF.

This chain joins TRBV28 and TRBJ1-1; D is unclear. The V end was cut by 5 bases, the J end by 3 bases, with 7 bases between. CDR1 and CDR2 (germline): MDHEN, SYDVKM. The CDR3 totals 12 residues. This CDR3 is CASSGAYTEAFF. The CDR3 DNA is TGTGCCAGCAGTGGAGCTTACACTGAAGCTTTCTTT.

This clone was found once. The V gene is TRBV30, the J gene TRBJ1-6; weak D call: TRBD1 (5 bases). This CDR3 region has 14 residues. Trimming shortened V by 0 bases and J by 8 bases, and 11 bases separated the two germline ends. Looked up from germline, CDR1 is GTSNPN and CDR2 is SVGIG (reference sequence). The CDR3 protein is CAWSVVGGDSPLHF. The CDR3 coding sequence is TGTGCCTGGAGTGTGGTCGGGGGGGATTCACCCCTCCACTTT.

The rearrangement uses TRBV15 and TRBJ2-3; 8 bases line up with TRBD2. The CDR3 is 17 amino acids. Germline trimming cut 5 bases from V and 8 bases from J; bases unmatched to any gene: 18. Germline CDR1 LNHNV, CDR2 YYDKDF (reference sequence). The CDR3 DNA reads TGTGCCACCAGCTCGCCTGAGGGTCCCAGGACTAGCATTACGCAGTATTTT. Its translation is CATSSPEGPRTSITQYF.

CDR3 loop: CASSQRPGGAETQYF. Here the CDR3 DNA reads TGTGCCAGCAGCCAGCGGCCCGGGGGGGCGGAGACCCAGTACTTC. The V call is TRBV3-1 (or the pseudogene TRBV3-2), the J call TRBJ2-5; 8 bases fit TRBD2. The CDR3 covers 15 residues. CDR1 and CDR2 from the germline V gene are LGHDT and YNNKEL (reference sequence). V dropped 3 bases and J dropped 5; count of bases not matched to a gene: 8.

The rearrangement joins TRBV20-1 to TRBJ2-7; TRBD1 agrees at 7 bases. Germline V lookup: CDR1 DFQATT, CDR2 SNEGSKA (reference sequence). This CDR3 has 13 amino acids. V lost 3 bases to trimming and J lost 5 bases; unmatched junction nucleotides: 7. CDR3: CSASRPTGNEQYF. CDR3 sequence (DNA): TGCAGTGCTAGTCGCCCGACAGGGAACGAGCAGTACTTC.

The V gene is TRBV5-6, the J gene TRBJ2-5; a possible D gene is TRBD1 (5 bases). Per the germline V gene, CDR1 is SGHDT and CDR2 is YYEEEE. The CDR3 spans 17 residues. Trimming shortened V by 0 bases and J by 5 bases, and 20 bases separated the two germline ends. This CDR3 reads CASSLGFQGRARETQYF. CDR3 coding DNA: TGTGCCAGCAGCTTGGGGTTCCAGGGTCGGGCTCGGGAGACCCAGTACTTC.

This sequence joins TRBV19 and TRBJ2-7, with 7 bases lining up with TRBD1. Germline V lookup: CDR1 LNHDA, CDR2 SQIVND (reference sequence). The junction had 3 bases not matched to a gene; V was cut back by 5 bases and J by 2 bases. This CDR3 is built from 13 residues. Here the CDR3 reads CASSGQDAYEQYF. CDR3 bases: TGTGCCAGTAGTGGACAGGACGCCTACGAGCAGTACTTC.

Regarding this clone: The sample carries other DNA sequences with the same CDR3. The CDR3 DNA is TGCGCCAGCAGCTTCCAGGGGGCGGGCGGGGAGCTGTTTTTT. Its protein product is CASSFQGAGGELFF. The genes are TRBV5-1 and TRBJ2-2; 8 bases align to TRBD1. With V trimmed by 2 bases and J by 7 bases, 4 bases remained unmatched. This CDR3 is 14 amino acids long. The germline V gene encodes CDR1 SGHRS and CDR2 YFSETQ.

J is TRBJ2-3 and V is TRBV7-9, with 12 bases lining up with TRBD2. With V trimmed by 5 bases and J by 5 bases, 11 bases remained unmatched. Germline CDR1 reads SEHNR; CDR2 reads FQNEAQ (reference sequence). The CDR3 has 17 amino acids. CDR3 nucleotides: TGTGCCAGCAGCCCGGGACTAGCGGGCCTCCGGGGAGATACGCAGTATTTT. Translation: CASSPGLAGLRGDTQYF.

V and J are TRBV19 and TRBJ1-3; perhaps TRBD1 as D (6 bases). The CDR3 extends over 15 amino acids. Per germline, CDR1 LNHDA and CDR2 SQIVND (reference sequence). V was shortened by 5 bases and J by 0 bases, with 11 bases between the two germline ends. CDR3 protein: CASSLGQTSGNTIYF. CDR3 DNA: TGTGCCAGTAGTCTCGGACAGACCTCTGGAAACACCATATATTTT.

The chain links TRBV20-1 to TRBJ1-1, with D tentatively TRBD1 (5 bases). This CDR3 has 11 residues. Trimming took 3 bases from V and 8 from J, leaving 10 bases between them. The V gene's germline CDR1 is DFQATT and CDR2 SNEGSKA (reference sequence). The CDR3, as DNA: TGCAGTGCTAGTTCGGGGGAAGAAGCTTTCTTT. Translation gives CSASSGEEAFF.

The chain recombines TRBV28 with TRBJ2-5, with a tentative D call TRBD1 (6 bases). The CDR3 length is 13 residues. Germline CDR1 is MDHEN and CDR2 is SYDVKM. Deletions cut 3 bases from V and 5 bases from J, with 10 bases between. The CDR3 coding sequence is TGTGCCAGCAGTTTCAGGGGCAGCGAGACCCAGTACTTC. This translates into CASSFRGSETQYF.

The chain recombines TRBV19 with TRBJ1-2; weak D call: TRBD1 (5 bases). This CDR3 region has 13 residues. V was clipped by 3 bases and J by 3 bases, with 8 bases between them. CDR1 and CDR2 from the germline V gene are LNHDA and SQIVND (reference sequence). The CDR3 DNA is TGTGCCAGTAGTATGACAGCTTACTATGGCTACACCTTC. This gives the protein CASSMTAYYGYTF.

The rearrangement links TRBV5-4 to TRBJ1-2, with 8 bases fitting TRBD1. This CDR3 has 16 residues. Germline trimming cut 4 bases from V and 2 bases from J; bases unmatched to any gene: 10. Looked up from germline, CDR1 is SGHNT and CDR2 is YYREEE (reference sequence). Written as DNA, the CDR3 is TGTGCCAGCAGCCCCGGGGGACAGGCGATGAACTATGGCTACACCTTC. Translation gives CASSPGGQAMNYGYTF.

A single count supports this clone. The chain employs TRBV28 and TRBJ2-1; D is ambiguous. The CDR3 has 15 residues. Germline V gives CDR1 MDHEN, CDR2 SYDVKM. Trimming stripped 4 bases from V and 0 bases from J, with 10 bases between. This chain's CDR3 is CASSSLVGSYNEQFF. Here the CDR3 DNA reads TGTGCCAGCAGTTCCCTAGTGGGCTCCTACAATGAGCAGTTCTTC.

This chain joins TRBV27 and TRBJ1-6; 9 nucleotides match TRBD1. With 3 bases clipped from V and 1 base from J, the junction kept 22 bases outside the gene matches. Germline V gene lookup returns CDR1 MNHEY and CDR2 SMNVEV (reference sequence). The CDR3 is made up of 23 amino acids. DNA for the CDR3: TGTGCCAGCAGTTTCGCGAAAGCCCGACCGGAACAGGGGGCTAAATCCTATAATTCACCCCTCCACTTT. Translating it yields CASSFAKARPEQGAKSYNSPLHF.

This chain uses TRBV4-3 with TRBJ1-1; D call uncertain. Trimming removed 0 bases from V and 0 bases from J, with 8 bases in between. This CDR3 is built from 15 residues. CDR1 LGHNA and CDR2 YSLEER come from the germline V gene. The CDR3 protein is CASSQDSGVNTEAFF. DNA for the CDR3: TGCGCCAGCAGCCAAGATTCGGGAGTGAACACTGAAGCTTTCTTT.

This chain uses TRBV4-3 with TRBJ1-6; 7 positions agree with TRBD1. The CDR3 spans 14 residues. V shed 1 base and J 10 bases; nucleotides not matched to a gene: 4. Looked up from germline, CDR1 is LGHNA and CDR2 is YSLEER. The CDR3 sequence: CASSQGTGYSPLHF. Here the CDR3 DNA reads TGCGCCAGCAGCCAAGGGACAGGTTACTCACCCCTCCACTTT.

The CDR3 DNA is TGTGCCAGCACATATATCAGTCAGGGGAACACTGAAGCTTTCTTT. Its protein product is CASTYISQGNTEAFF. The chain couples TRBV2 to TRBJ1-1, with D tentatively TRBD1 (5 bases). The CDR3 has 15 amino acids. The germline V and J ends were trimmed by 7 bases and 1 base, with 16 bases remaining between them. Germline assignment: CDR1 SNHLY and CDR2 FYNNEI. Based on the CDR3 plus reference TRBV2 and TRBJ1-1, the full variable domain is EPEVTQTPSHQVTQMGQEVILRCVPISNHLYFYWYRQILGQKVEFLVSFYNNEISEKSEIFDDQFSVERPDGSNFTLKIRSTKLEDSAMYFCASTYISQGNTEAFFGQGTRLTVV.

The chain joins TRBV7-2 to TRBJ1-6; 12 bases match TRBD1. The CDR3 has 15 amino acids. Germline V gives CDR1 SGHTA, CDR2 FQGNSA. J gave up 8 bases and V 5 bases, and 4 bases lay outside the gene matches. CDR3 sequence reads: CASSLGQGAYSPLHF. The CDR3 coding sequence is TGTGCCAGCAGCCTGGGACAGGGGGCTTATTCACCCCTCCACTTT.